This T cell receptor beta chain came from a study of T cells in Graves' hyperthyroidism and ophthalmopathy (dated by TCRdb to between 2018 and 2021). General notes on the study: Peripheral blood samples were taken at initial diagnosis, before any treatment was given. Prospective prediction of ophthalmopathy was tested in an independent validation cohort consisting of under 20 hyperthyroidism patients and 15 or so patients who later progressed to ophthalmopathy. The approximately 100 discovery patients were divided at random into training and test sets in a 7:3 ratio. After blood sampling, hyperthyroidism patients were treated with methimazole at a starting dose of 30 mg daily, and ophthalmopathy patients were treated with high-dose intravenous methylprednisolone. Thyroid tissue and blood T-cell repertoires from about six Graves' hyperthyroidism patients were also compared in the study. The paper describes TCR Vbeta CDR3 sequencing of 140 or so peripheral blood samples, made up of around 41 ophthalmopathy patients, approximately 73 hyperthyroidism patients and 17 progressor patients. To identify distinguishing TCR V-J signatures, a discovery cohort of some 100 patients was used, comprising 40 to 45 with Graves' ophthalmopathy and under 60 with stable Graves' hyperthyroidism. Overall study outcomes, separate from this receptor: Most expanded thyroid clonotypes (frequency above 0.001) were also found in blood, which suggests that blood repertoires may mirror thyroid immune responses. In cross-validation, a model built on a 13 V-J signature told ophthalmopathy apart from stable hyperthyroidism with approximately 90% sensitivity and roughly 81% specificity, and in testing the same model reached 80%/75%. No statistical method was used to set the sample size in advance, and investigators knew the group allocation. In validation, the model predicted progression to ophthalmopathy with about 71% sensitivity and approximately 74% specificity, a median of around six months before onset.

The hyperthyroidism patients were between 18 and 65 years old and newly diagnosed, with a disease duration of less than 2 months. Exclusion was applied to patients with uncontrolled infections, other autoimmune diseases, pregnancy or lactation. Diagnoses relied on clinical symptoms, serum thyroxine and TRAb, thyroid ultrasound and orbital computed tomography. Blood from progressor patients was drawn when they were first diagnosed with hyperthyroidism, before any ophthalmopathy symptoms appeared. PBMCs were separated from roughly 10 ml of fresh peripheral blood using Ficoll-Paque density gradient centrifugation. Patients classed as progressors first received a Graves' hyperthyroidism diagnosis and then went on to develop ophthalmopathy during follow-up. Trizol reagent was used to extract total RNA, and RNA quality was then checked on an Agilent 2100 Bioanalyzer. Amplification of TCR beta CDR3 regions was carried out from RNA transcripts. The TCR CDR3 was subjected to a first round of RT-PCR using the HTBI primer set and the Qiagen OneStep RT-PCR kit. The libraries were constructed in a second round of multiplex PCR and then size-selected and purified. Libraries were sequenced paired-end with 100 bp reads on an Illumina HiSeq2000. In the authors' own workflow: SOAPnuke was used to process the raw data, throwing out any read that contained adapters or uncalled bases, had a mean Phred below 15, or lacked an exact constant-primer or identifier match. High-quality paired reads were merged using COPE v1.2.5, and each unique nucleotide sequence was defined as a clonotype. MiTCR v1.1 was used to align clonotypes to the IMGT TRBV, TRBD and TRBJ reference segments. The analysis was restricted to V-J combinations with a frequency above 0.0001, which together covered 98% to 99.2% of the repertoires. A TCS score was defined as the ratio of F50 (clonal expansion) to E x V (chaos), with BLOSUM62-based TCRdist applied between CDR3 peptides within each V-J. Welch's t-statistics and random forest reduced 500 to 650 V-J features to 10 to 15, which were used in a naive Bayes classifier (R e1071). TCRdb reprocessing: public reads trimmed at Q25 with fastp, clones called with MiXCR, in-frame beta chains kept. Rows matching on CDR3 protein sequence are summarized as one entry with the most common DNA and genes. The V and J calls were determined by TCRdb, not by the authors. This sample has approximately 360,000 distinct CDR3 sequences in its table, and 15% to 17% of those were observed once. Roughly 25% of the sample belongs to the ten largest clones.

The trim is 0 bases for V and 2 bases for J, with a gap of 11 bases between the germline ends. The CDR3 runs 15 residues from the cysteine to the phenylalanine. The CDR3 DNA has 45 bases and is translated from base 1. The CDR1 and CDR2 encoded by the germline V gene (reference sequence) are MNHNY and SVGAGI. This clonotype turned up a few times. The antigen this receptor binds is unknown. No qualities accompany the bases; no much larger clone lies one base away. The source material was blood. The chain was built from TRBV6-6 and TRBJ2-7; the D gene identity is not certain. The TCR sequence derives from a woman between 18 and 30 years old with Graves' hyperthyroidism that later progressed to Graves' ophthalmopathy. The CDR3 has the sequence CASSYSGSPPYEQYF. The DNA is as follows: TGTGCCAGCAGTTACTCGGGCTCCCCCCCCTACGAGCAGTACTTC.